The T cell receptor beta chain under discussion was sequenced for a study of T cells in Graves' hyperthyroidism and ophthalmopathy. Thyroid ultrasound, orbital computed tomography, clinical symptoms, and serum thyroxine and TRAb underpinned diagnoses. This clonotype was observed many times. CDR1 MDHEN and CDR2 SYDVKM come from the germline V gene. Trimming removed 5 bases from V and 5 bases from J, with 21 bases in between. CDR3 length equals 16 residues. Amplified TCR beta CDR3 regions came from RNA transcripts. Primed by the HTBI set, a first-round RT-PCR was run on the TCR CDR3. TCRdb fed the multiplex PCR reads into MiXCR, producing one record per CDR3 protein. The table lists 90,000 to 120,000 distinct CDR3 sequences, 15% to 20% of them singletons, with around 42% in the top ten.

This TCR was sampled from a woman aged 45-59 years with Graves' hyperthyroidism. The specimen was blood. The V and J genes are TRBV28 and TRBJ1-2; no reliable D call. The CDR3 is CASSSQSPQSPYGYTF. The CDR3 DNA follows: TGTGCCAGCAGTAGCCAGTCCCCCCAATCCCCTTATGGCTACACCTTC.